What follows is one T cell receptor (beta chain) and its context. Authors' methods: Counts of nucleated cells, estimated from reference gene primer amplification, were obtained. This table comes from immunoSEQ multiplex PCR, and its TCRdb copy is limited to in-frame clones, with some not included. The V and J calls and clone size were taken over from that table, and D and trimming were inferred from the DNA. The top ten clones hold about 3% of a sample with around 160,000 clones, just under 85% of them seen once. V gave up 6 bases and J gave up 3 bases; unmatched junction bases: 5. The CDR3 runs to 15 residues. The V gene's germline CDR1 is WNHNN and CDR2 SYGVQD (reference sequence). The sample comes from a study of blood T cell repertoires in COVID-19. Overall study: The samples span acute and convalescent COVID-19 from the United States, Italy and Spain. Sources were T cells, B-cell-depleted T cells, or PBMCs; the material itself was cDNA or gDNA.

The J gene is TRBJ2-2, the V gene TRBV10-1; 9 bases fit TRBD1. The TCR sequence derives from a woman aged 40-49 years with active or convalescent COVID-19. Material for sequencing was peripheral blood. CDR3 sequence (DNA): TGCGCCAGCAGCGGGACAGGGATTTACACCGGGGAGCTGTTTTTT. The encoded protein is CASSGTGIYTGELFF.